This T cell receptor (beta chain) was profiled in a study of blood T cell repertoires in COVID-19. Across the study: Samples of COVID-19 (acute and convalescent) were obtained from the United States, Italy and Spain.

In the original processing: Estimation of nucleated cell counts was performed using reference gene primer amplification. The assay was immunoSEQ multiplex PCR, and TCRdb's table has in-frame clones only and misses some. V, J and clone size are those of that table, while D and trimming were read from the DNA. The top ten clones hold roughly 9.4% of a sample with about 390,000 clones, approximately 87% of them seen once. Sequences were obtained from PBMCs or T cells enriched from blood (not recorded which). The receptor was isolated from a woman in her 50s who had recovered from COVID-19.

CDR3 DNA: TGTGCCAGCAGCCAAGGGACAGACACAGATACGCAGTATTTT. Encoded protein: CASSQGTDTDTQYF. This chain connects TRBV3-1 (or the pseudogene TRBV3-2) to TRBJ2-3; D possibly corresponds to TRBD1 (6 bases). CDR1 is LGHDT, CDR2 YNNKEL, per germline (reference sequence). The V end was cut by 1 base, the J end by 2 bases, with 7 bases between. The CDR3 totals 14 residues.